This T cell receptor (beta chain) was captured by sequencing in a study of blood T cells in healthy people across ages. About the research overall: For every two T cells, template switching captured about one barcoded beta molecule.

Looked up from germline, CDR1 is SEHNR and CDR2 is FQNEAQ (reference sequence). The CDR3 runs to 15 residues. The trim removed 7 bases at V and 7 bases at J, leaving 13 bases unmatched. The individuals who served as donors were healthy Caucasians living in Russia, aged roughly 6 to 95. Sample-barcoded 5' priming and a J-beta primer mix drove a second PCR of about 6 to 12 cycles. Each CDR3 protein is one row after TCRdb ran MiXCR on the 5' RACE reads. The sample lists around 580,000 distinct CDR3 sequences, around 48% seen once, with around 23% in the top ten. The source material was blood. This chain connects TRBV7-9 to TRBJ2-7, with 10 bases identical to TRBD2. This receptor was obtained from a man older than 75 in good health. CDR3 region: CASNLGAGGQNEQYF. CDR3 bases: TGTGCCAGCAACTTGGGAGCGGGGGGGCAAAATGAGCAGTACTTC. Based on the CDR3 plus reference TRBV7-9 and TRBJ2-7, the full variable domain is DTGVSQNPRHKITKRGQNVTFRCDPISEHNRLYWYRQTLGQGPEFLTYFQNEAQLEKSRLLSDRFSAERPKGSFSTLEIQRTEQGDSAMYLCASNLGAGGQNEQYFGPGTRLTVT.